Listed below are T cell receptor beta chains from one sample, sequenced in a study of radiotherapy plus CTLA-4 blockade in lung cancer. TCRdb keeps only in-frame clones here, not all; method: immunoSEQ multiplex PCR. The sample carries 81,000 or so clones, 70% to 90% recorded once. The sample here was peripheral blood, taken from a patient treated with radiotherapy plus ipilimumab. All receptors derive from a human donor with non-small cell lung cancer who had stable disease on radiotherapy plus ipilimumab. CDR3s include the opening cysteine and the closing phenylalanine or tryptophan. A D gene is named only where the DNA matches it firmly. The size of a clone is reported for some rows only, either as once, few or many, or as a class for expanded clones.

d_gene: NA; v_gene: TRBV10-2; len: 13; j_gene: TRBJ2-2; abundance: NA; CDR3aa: CASSERNTGELFF; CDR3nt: TGCGCCAGCAGTGAGAGGAACACCGGGGAGCTGTTTTTT
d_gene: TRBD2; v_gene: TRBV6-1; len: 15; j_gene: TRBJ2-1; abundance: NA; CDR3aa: CASSAGLVGANEQFF; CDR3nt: TGTGCCAGCAGTGCAGGACTAGTAGGGGCCAATGAGCAGTTCTTC
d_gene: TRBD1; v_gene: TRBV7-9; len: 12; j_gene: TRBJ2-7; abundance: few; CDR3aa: CATLGQADEQYF; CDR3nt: TGTGCCACCTTGGGACAGGCGGACGAGCAGTACTTC
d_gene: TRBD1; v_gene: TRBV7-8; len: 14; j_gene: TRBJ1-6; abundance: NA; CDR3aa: CASSSGQGQSPLHF; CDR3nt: TGTGCCAGCAGCTCGGGACAGGGACAATCACCCCTCCACTTT
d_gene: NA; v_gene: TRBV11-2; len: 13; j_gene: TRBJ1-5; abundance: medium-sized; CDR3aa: CASSPQGNQPQHF; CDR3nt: TGTGCCAGCAGCCCGCAGGGCAATCAGCCCCAGCATTTT
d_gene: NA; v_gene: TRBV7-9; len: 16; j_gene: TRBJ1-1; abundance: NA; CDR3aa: CASSRISFRGNTEAFF; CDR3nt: TGTGCCAGCAGCCGAATCTCATTTCGGGGGAACACTGAAGCTTTCTTT
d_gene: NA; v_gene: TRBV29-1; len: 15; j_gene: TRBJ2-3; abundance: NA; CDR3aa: CSVEDATTGTDTQYF; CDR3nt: TGCAGCGTTGAAGATGCGACGACTGGAACAGATACGCAGTATTTT
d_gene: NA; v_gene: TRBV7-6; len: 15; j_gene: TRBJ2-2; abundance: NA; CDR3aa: CASSSGQTNTGELFF; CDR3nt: TGTGCCAGCAGCTCGGGACAAACGAACACCGGGGAGCTGTTTTTT
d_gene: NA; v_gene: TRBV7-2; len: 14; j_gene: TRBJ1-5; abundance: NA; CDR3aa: CASSHQSRNQPQHF; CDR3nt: TGTGCCAGCAGCCACCAGAGCCGCAATCAGCCCCAGCATTTT
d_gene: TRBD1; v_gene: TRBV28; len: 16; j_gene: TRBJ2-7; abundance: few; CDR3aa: CASSLWVTGQGTEQYF; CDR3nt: TGTGCCAGCAGTTTATGGGTCACGGGACAGGGGACCGAGCAGTACTTC
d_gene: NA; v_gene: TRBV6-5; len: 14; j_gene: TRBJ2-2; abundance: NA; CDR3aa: CASRPALNTGELFF; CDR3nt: TGTGCCAGCAGACCGGCCCTGAACACCGGGGAGCTGTTTTTT
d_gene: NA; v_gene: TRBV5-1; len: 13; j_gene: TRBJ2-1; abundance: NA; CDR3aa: CASSSSNFHEQFF; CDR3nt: TGCGCCAGCAGCTCGTCAAATTTCCATGAGCAGTTCTTC
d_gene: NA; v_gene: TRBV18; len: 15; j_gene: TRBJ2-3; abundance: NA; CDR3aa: CASSPLRGGTDTQYF; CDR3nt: TGTGCCAGCTCACCCCTTAGGGGAGGCACAGATACGCAGTATTTT
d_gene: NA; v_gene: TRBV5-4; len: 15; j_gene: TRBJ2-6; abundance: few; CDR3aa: CASSPPGSGANVLTF; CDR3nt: TGTGCCAGCAGCCCCCCGGGCTCTGGGGCCAACGTCCTGACTTTC